This TCR beta chain was obtained from a study of T-cell memory formation after mild COVID-19. TCRdb re-analysed the 5' RACE reads in MiXCR, keeping a single row per CDR3 protein. The data show 300,000 to 400,000 distinct CDR3 sequences, less than 20% seen once. This clonotype was seen a few times. In germline, CDR1 is LNHDA, CDR2 SQIVND (reference sequence). V shed 1 base, J shed 9 bases, and the junction held 10 bases outside the gene matches. The CDR3 covers 16 residues. This rearrangement joins TRBV19 to TRBJ2-1; 9 bases agree with TRBD2. The specimen sequenced was PBMCs or a T cell subset sorted from them (not recorded which). This TCR was sampled from a man aged 18 to 30 who had mild COVID-19 (a few samples of this study predate the infection). Cell type and time point are not known. CDR3 nucleotide sequence: TGTGCCAGTAGTATAGTCGAAGCGGGGGGTAAGAGTGAGCAGTTCTTC. This codes for CASSIVEAGGKSEQFF.